This T cell receptor beta chain derives from a study of T cell repertoires in cytomegalovirus infection. Germline CDR1 reads SGHTA; CDR2 reads FQGTGA. This CDR3 is built from 16 residues. Losses at the gene ends were 5 bases for V and 4 bases for J; bases not matched to a gene: 7. TCRdb processed the reads anew with MiXCR; each CDR3 protein has one entry. The sample carries 310,000 or so distinct CDR3 sequences, about 25% recorded once. The rearrangement joins TRBV7-3 to TRBJ2-2; 10 bases map to TRBD2. Material for sequencing was PBMCs. The TCR was taken from a human donor in good health (CMV status not recorded). Some clones in this sample may be carry-over from other donors' samples. CDR3 sequence: CASSVIAGGSTGELFF. The CDR3 nucleotides read TGTGCCAGCAGCGTCATAGCGGGGGGCAGCACCGGGGAGCTGTTTTTT.